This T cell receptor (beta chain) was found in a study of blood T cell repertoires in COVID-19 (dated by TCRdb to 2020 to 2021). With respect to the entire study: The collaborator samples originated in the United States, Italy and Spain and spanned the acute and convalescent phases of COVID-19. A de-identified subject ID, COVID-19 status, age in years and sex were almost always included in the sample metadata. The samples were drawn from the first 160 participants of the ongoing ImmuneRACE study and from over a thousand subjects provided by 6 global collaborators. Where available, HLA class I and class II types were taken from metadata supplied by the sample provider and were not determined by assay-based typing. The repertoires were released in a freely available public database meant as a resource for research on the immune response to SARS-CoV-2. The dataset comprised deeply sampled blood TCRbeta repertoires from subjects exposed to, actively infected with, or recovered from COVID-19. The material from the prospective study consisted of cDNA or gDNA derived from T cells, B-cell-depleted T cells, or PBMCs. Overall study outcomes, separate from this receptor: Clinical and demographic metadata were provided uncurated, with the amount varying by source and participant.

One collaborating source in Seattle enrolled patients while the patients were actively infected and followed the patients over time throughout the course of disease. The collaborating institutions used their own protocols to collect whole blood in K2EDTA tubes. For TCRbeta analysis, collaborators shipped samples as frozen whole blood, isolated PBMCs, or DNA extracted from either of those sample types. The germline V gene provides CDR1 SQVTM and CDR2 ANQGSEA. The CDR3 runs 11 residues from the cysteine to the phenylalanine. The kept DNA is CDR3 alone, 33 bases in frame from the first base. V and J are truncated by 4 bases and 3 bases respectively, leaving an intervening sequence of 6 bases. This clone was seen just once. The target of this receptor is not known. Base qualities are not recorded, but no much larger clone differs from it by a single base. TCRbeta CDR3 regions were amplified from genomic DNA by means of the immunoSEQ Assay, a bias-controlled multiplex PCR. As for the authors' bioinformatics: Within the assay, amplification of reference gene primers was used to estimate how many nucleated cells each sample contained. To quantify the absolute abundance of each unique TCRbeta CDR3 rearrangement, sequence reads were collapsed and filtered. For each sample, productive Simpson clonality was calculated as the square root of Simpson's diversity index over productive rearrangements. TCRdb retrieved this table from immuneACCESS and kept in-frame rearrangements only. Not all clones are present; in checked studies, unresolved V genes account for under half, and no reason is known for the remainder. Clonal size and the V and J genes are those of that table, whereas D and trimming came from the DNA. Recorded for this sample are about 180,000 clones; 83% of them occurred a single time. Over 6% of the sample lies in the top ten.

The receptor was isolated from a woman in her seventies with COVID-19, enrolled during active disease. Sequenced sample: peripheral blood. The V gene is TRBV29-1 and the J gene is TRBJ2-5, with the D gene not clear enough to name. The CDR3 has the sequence CSVGQKETQYF. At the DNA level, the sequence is TGCAGCGTTGGGCAGAAAGAGACCCAGTACTTC.